Listed here are 20 T cell receptor beta chains from one sample, sequenced in a study of shared clonotypes between healthy human individuals (dated by TCRdb to the early 2020s). The protocol used for the library was the immunoSEQ multiplex PCR assay. This is the immuneACCESS table as TCRdb keeps it, with only in-frame sequences that have V and J called. A part of the clones is gone; compared with another copy, unresolved V genes explain less than half, and the rest is unexplained. The table for this sample lists around 530,000 clones; around 81% of them were counted only once. Of the sample, around 12% is held by the ten largest clones. The sequencing input was PBMCs. These receptors were obtained from a woman aged 35 to 49 in good health. Some clones in this sample may be carry-over from other donors' samples.

A few counts support this clone. Written as DNA, the CDR3 is TGTGCCAGCAGCTTATGTGAGCGGACTAGCGGGGTTGTCCAAGAGACCCAGTACTTC. It codes for CASSLCERTSGVVQETQYF. This rearrangement joins TRBV7-2 to TRBJ2-5; 12 bases align to TRBD2. With V trimmed by 2 bases and J by 1 base, 11 bases remained unmatched. There are 19 residues in the CDR3. From germline, CDR1 is SGHTA and CDR2 FQGNSA.

The genes are TRBV29-1 and TRBJ2-3, with 8 bases lining up with TRBD1. The CDR3 contains 13 residues. The J segment lost 3 bases and the V segment lost 5 bases, leaving 4 bases of the junction unmatched. Germline lookup yields CDR1 SQVTM and CDR2 ANQGSEA. The DNA of the CDR3 is TGCAGCGTTTCTCAGGGGGCGACAGATACGCAGTATTTT. It yields the protein CSVSQGATDTQYF.

The chain uses TRBV2 and TRBJ2-2; 14 bases agree with TRBD2. After removal of 6 bases from V and 4 bases from J, the junction contained 4 bases not matched to a gene. Germline lookup yields CDR1 SNHLY and CDR2 FYNNEI. CDR3 length equals 16 residues. This chain's CDR3 is CASRGTSGSSTGELFF. The CDR3 DNA follows: TGTGCCAGCAGGGGGACTAGCGGGAGTTCCACCGGGGAGCTGTTTTTT.

The genes are TRBV14 and TRBJ2-7; tentative D call: TRBD2 (5 bases). Germline CDR1 is SGHDN and CDR2 is FVKESK. The CDR3 sequence is 11 residues long. V was pared by 1 base and J by 9 bases, with 7 bases between. CDR3 in amino acids: CASSQGAGQYF. The CDR3 coding sequence is TGTGCCAGCAGCCAAGGTGCGGGGCAGTACTTC.

This clone was recorded once. The V call is TRBV28, the J call TRBJ2-3; D is perhaps TRBD1 (6 bases). The CDR3 length is 13 residues. V gave up 6 bases and J gave up 7 bases, with 14 bases separating them. Germline loops: CDR1 MDHEN, CDR2 SYDVKM. CDR3 amino acids: CASRQTGTYTQYF. The CDR3 coding sequence is TGTGCCAGCAGACAAACAGGGACATATACGCAGTATTTT.

The sample holds one count of this clone. This likely reflects a read error, since a far larger clone is one base away. Other DNA sequences of this sample code for an identical CDR3. This chain links TRBV2 with TRBJ1-1; TRBD1 matches 8 bases. V lost 6 bases, J lost 1 base, and 1 base stayed unmatched. CDR1 is SNHLY and CDR2 is FYNNEI in the germline V gene. This CDR3 is 13 amino acids long. In DNA, the CDR3 is TGTGCCAGCAGGGACAGGGAGAACACTGAAGCTTTCTTT. Its translation is CASRDRENTEAFF.

This chain joins TRBV4-2 and TRBJ2-1; D ambiguous. Germline V lookup: CDR1 LGHNA, CDR2 YNFKEQ. CDR3 length: 12 amino acids. V lost 1 base and J lost 9, with 7 bases in between. CDR3 bases: TGTGCCAGCAGCCAAGGAGCCGCTGAGCAGTTCTTC. Its protein is CASSQGAAEQFF.

The chain has TRBV5-6 and TRBJ2-3; D may be TRBD2 (5 bases). V was clipped by 3 bases and J by 0 bases, with 17 bases between them. The germline CDR1 and CDR2 sequences are SGHDT and YYEEEE. The CDR3 extends over 17 amino acids. The CDR3 nucleotides read TGTGCCAGCAGCTACCTAAGTCGACTACCTAGCACAGATACGCAGTATTTT. Translating gives CASSYLSRLPSTDTQYF.

The chain's CDR3 is CASSRSNSNYGYTF. The CDR3 DNA is TGTGCCAGCTCAAGATCGAATAGTAACTATGGCTACACCTTC. The chain carries TRBV18 and TRBJ1-2; no definite D call. The CDR3 is 14 residues long. Germline V gives CDR1 KGHSH, CDR2 LQKENI. The ends were cut back, 5 bases at V and 1 base at J, with 11 bases in the middle.

This clone appeared a few times. The chain uses TRBV5-1 and TRBJ1-3; D ambiguous. This CDR3 spans 14 amino acids. Trimming took 0 bases from V and 4 from J, leaving 8 bases between them. Germline loops: CDR1 SGHRS, CDR2 YFSETQ. The CDR3, as DNA: TGCGCCAGCAGCTTGGGCAATCAAGGAAACACCATATATTTT. Translating gives CASSLGNQGNTIYF.

V and J are TRBV28 and TRBJ1-5; tentative D call: TRBD1 (5 bases). Per germline, CDR1 MDHEN and CDR2 SYDVKM. The V gene lost 7 bases and the J gene lost 0 bases, with 10 bases spanning the gap. The CDR3 totals 14 residues. The CDR3 loop reads CASTTVYSNQPQHF. CDR3 DNA sequence: TGTGCCAGCACGACAGTTTATAGCAATCAGCCCCAGCATTTT.

The chain carries TRBV29-1 and TRBJ2-5; 10 bases map to TRBD2. Germline V gene data show CDR1 as SQVTM and CDR2 as ANQGSEA. The junction had 6 bases not matched to a gene; V was cut back by 7 bases and J by 10 bases. This CDR3 comprises 11 residues. The CDR3 coding sequence is TGCAGCGCAGGACTAGCGGAGTACCAGTACTTC. Translation: CSAGLAEYQYF.

V usage is TRBV5-1 and J usage is TRBJ1-5; D ambiguous. CDR3 length: 15 amino acids. V lost 0 bases, J lost 4 bases, and 11 bases lay in between. CDR1 SGHRS and CDR2 YFSETQ come from the germline V gene. In DNA form, the CDR3 reads TGCGCCAGCAGCTTGGACGGCGGGTGGAATCAGCCCCAGCATTTT. Translating it yields CASSLDGGWNQPQHF.

The chain carries TRBV7-2 and TRBJ2-2, with 7 bases identical to TRBD2. This CDR3 has 14 residues. Germline values: CDR1 SGHTA, CDR2 FQGNSA. J was trimmed by 6 bases and V by 5 bases; bases with no gene match: 6. The CDR3, as DNA: TGTGCCAGCAGCCGCGGACTAGGAGCCGGGGAGCTGTTTTTT. Amino acid sequence: CASSRGLGAGELFF. Variable domain in full (rest from reference TRBV7-2 and TRBJ2-2): GAGVSQSPSNKVTEKGKDVELRCDPISGHTALYWYRQSLGQGLEFLIYFQGNSAPDKSGLPSDRFSAERTGGSVSTLTIQRTQQEDSAVYLCASSRGLGAGELFFGEGSRLTVL.

J is TRBJ2-7 and V is TRBV11-2; 10 bases are shared with TRBD2. Per germline, CDR1 SGHAT and CDR2 FQNNGV. The CDR3 is made up of 15 amino acids. V gave up 1 base and J gave up 2 bases; unmatched junction bases: 2. CDR3 nucleotides: TGTGCCAGCAGCTTAGCTAGCGGGAGCCCCTACGAGCAGTACTTC. Amino acids: CASSLASGSPYEQYF.

The chain combines TRBV19 with TRBJ1-2; 7 bases fit TRBD1. V was pared by 8 bases and J by 5 bases, with 5 bases of the junction left unmatched. The CDR3 is 12 amino acids. Germline CDR1 LNHDA, CDR2 SQIVND (reference sequence). The CDR3 region has the DNA TGTGCCAGTCGGACAGGCAGTTATGGCTACACCTTC. This translates into CASRTGSYGYTF.

This clone turned up a few times. This likely came from a read error, as a far larger clone is one base away. CDR3 sequence: CASSGRGVRQPRHF. The CDR3 DNA follows: TGTGCCAGCAGCGGGAGAGGGGTTCGTCAGCCCCGGCATTTT. The chain uses TRBV7-8 and TRBJ1-5; TRBD1 might be the D (5 bases). This CDR3 comprises 14 residues. Germline CDR1 is SGHVS and CDR2 is FQNEAQ.

This chain links TRBV5-4 with TRBJ1-2; unclear D gene. This CDR3 is 16 amino acids long. Trimming shortened V by 4 bases and J by 0 bases, and 16 bases separated the two germline ends. The V gene's germline CDR1 is SGHNT and CDR2 YYREEE (reference sequence). The CDR3 nucleotides read TGTGCCAGCAGCCGATACGGCGGGAACCCTAACTATGGCTACACCTTC. As protein: CASSRYGGNPNYGYTF.

This rearrangement joins TRBV2 to TRBJ2-7; D gene unclear. CDR1 is SNHLY and CDR2 is FYNNEI in the germline V gene. V gave up 6 bases and J gave up 6 bases, with 21 bases separating them. The CDR3 loop spans 15 amino acids. In nucleotides, the CDR3 is TGTGCCAGCAGCGTACCCGACGGGCCGATCTGCGAGCAGTACTTC. This codes for CASSVPDGPICEQYF.

This clone has ten or more counts. V usage is TRBV5-1 and J usage is TRBJ2-5, with D perhaps TRBD2 (6 bases). Per germline, CDR1 SGHRS and CDR2 YFSETQ. Trimming removed 5 bases at V and 7 bases at J, with 9 bases between. The CDR3 spans 11 residues. Written as DNA, the CDR3 is TGCGCCAGCAGTCAGGAGGGGACCCAGTACTTC. It codes for CASSQEGTQYF. Complete variable domain (other parts from reference TRBV5-1 and TRBJ2-5): KAGVTQTPRYLIKTRGQQVTLSCSPISGHRSVSWYQQTPGQGLQFLFEYFSETQRNKGNFPGRFSGRQFSNSRSEMNVSTLELGDSALYLCASSQEGTQYFGPGTRLLVL.